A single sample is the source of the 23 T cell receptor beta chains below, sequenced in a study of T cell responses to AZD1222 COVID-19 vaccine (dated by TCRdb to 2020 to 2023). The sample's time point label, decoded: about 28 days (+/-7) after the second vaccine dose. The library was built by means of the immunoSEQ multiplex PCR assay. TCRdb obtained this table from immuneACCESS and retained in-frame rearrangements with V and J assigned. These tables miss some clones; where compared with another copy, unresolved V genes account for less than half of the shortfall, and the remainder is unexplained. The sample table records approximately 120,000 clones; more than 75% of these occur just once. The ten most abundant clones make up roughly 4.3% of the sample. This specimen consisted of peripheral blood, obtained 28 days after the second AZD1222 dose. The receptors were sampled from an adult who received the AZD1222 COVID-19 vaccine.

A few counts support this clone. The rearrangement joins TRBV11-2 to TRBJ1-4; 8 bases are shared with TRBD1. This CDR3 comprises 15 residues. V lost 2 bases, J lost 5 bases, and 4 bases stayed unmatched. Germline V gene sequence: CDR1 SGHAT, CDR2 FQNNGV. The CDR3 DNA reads TGTGCCAGCAGCTTAACCGGGACAGGCAATGAAAAACTGTTTTTT. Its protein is CASSLTGTGNEKLFF.

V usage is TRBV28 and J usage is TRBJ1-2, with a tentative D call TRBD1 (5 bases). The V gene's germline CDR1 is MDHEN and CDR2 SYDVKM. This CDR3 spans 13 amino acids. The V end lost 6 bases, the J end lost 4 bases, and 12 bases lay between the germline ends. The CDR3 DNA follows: TGTGCCAGCAGCGACAGAATGGTCTATGGCTACACCTTC. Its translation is CASSDRMVYGYTF.

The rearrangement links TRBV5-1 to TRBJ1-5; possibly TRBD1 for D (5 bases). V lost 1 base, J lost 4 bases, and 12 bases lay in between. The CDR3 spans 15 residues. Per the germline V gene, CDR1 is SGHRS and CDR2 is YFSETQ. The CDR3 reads CASSLRGGSNQPQHF. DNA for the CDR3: TGCGCCAGCAGCTTGCGTGGGGGTTCTAATCAGCCCCAGCATTTT.

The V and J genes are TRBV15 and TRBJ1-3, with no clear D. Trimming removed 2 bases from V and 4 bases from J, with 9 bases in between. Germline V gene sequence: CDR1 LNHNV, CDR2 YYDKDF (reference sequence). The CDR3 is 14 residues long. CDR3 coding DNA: TGTGCCACCAGCAGAACCGAAGAGGGAAACACCATATATTTT. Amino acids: CATSRTEEGNTIYF.

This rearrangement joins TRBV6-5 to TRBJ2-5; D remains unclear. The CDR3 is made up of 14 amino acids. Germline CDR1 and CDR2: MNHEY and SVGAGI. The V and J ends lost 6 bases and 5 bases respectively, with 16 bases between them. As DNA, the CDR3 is TGTGCCAGCAGCCAAGCCGGTGGCCAGGAGACCCAGTACTTC. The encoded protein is CASSQAGGQETQYF.

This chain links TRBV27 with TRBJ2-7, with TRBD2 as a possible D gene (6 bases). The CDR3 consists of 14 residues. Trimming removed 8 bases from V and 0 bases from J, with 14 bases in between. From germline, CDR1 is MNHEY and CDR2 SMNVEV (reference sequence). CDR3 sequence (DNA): TGTGCCAGCTCCTCCGGGACTCTCTCCTACGAGCAGTACTTC. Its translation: CASSSGTLSYEQYF.

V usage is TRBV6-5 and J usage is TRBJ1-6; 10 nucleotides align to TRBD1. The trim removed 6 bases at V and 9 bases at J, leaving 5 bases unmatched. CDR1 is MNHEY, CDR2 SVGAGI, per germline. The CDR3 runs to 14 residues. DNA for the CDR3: TGTGCCAGCAGCTGGGACAGGGGAGGTTCACCCCTCCACTTT. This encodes CASSWDRGGSPLHF.

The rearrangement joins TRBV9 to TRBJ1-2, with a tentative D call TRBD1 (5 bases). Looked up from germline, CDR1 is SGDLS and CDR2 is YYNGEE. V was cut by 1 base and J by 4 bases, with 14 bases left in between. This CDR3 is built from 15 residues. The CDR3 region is CASSVSSGTAYGYTF. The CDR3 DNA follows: TGTGCCAGCAGCGTATCCTCCGGGACGGCCTATGGCTACACCTTC.

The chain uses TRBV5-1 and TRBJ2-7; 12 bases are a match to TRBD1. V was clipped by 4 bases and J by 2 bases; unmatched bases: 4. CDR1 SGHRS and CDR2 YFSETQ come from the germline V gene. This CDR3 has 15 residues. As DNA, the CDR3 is TGCGCCAGCAGCGTTGGGACAGGGGGCCCCTACGAGCAGTACTTC. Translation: CASSVGTGGPYEQYF. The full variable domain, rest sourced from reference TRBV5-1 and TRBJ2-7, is KAGVTQTPRYLIKTRGQQVTLSCSPISGHRSVSWYQQTPGQGLQFLFEYFSETQRNKGNFPGRFSGRQFSNSRSEMNVSTLELGDSALYLCASSVGTGGPYEQYFGPGTRLTVT.

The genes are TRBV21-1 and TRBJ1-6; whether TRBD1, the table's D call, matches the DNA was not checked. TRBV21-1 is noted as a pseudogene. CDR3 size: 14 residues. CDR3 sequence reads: CASSKVVTNSPLHF. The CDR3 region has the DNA TGTGCCAGCAGCAAAGTAGTGACAAATTCACCCCTCCACTTT.

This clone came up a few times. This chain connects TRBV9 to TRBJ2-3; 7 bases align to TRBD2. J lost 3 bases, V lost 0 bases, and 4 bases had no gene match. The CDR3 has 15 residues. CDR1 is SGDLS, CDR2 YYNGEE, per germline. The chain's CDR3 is CASSVAGGRTDTQYF. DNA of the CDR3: TGTGCCAGCAGCGTAGCGGGAGGAAGGACAGATACGCAGTATTTT.

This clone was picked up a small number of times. The CDR3 protein is CASSKPTGGMTEAFF. The CDR3 DNA reads TGTGCCAGTAGTAAACCGACAGGGGGCATGACTGAAGCTTTCTTT. The chain couples TRBV19 to TRBJ1-1; 10 bases are shared with TRBD1. Germline V gene lookup returns CDR1 LNHDA and CDR2 SQIVND (reference sequence). V shed 4 bases and J 5 bases; nucleotides not matched to a gene: 7. CDR3 length: 15 amino acids.

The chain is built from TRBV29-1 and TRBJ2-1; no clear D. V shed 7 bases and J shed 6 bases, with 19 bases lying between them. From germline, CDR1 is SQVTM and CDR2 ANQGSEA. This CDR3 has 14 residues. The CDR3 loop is CSGFGTKTPNEQFF. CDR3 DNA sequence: TGCAGCGGATTCGGCACCAAGACTCCCAATGAGCAGTTCTTC.

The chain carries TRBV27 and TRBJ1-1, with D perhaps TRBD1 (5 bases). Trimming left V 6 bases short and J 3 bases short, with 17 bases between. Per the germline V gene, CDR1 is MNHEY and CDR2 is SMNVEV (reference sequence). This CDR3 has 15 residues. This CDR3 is CASRPQGLSDTEAFF. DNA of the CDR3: TGTGCCAGCAGGCCCCAGGGTCTGAGCGACACTGAAGCTTTCTTT.

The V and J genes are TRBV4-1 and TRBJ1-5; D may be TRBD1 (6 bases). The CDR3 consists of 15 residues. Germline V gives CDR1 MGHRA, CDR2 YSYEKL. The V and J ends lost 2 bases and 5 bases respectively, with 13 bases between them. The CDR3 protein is CASSQRQEIHQPQHF. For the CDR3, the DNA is TGCGCCAGCAGCCAAAGACAGGAGATTCATCAGCCCCAGCATTTT.

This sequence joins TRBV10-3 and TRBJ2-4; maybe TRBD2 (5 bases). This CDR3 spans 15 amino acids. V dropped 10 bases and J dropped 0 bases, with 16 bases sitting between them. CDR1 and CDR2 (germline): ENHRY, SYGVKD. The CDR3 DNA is TGTGCCACGTCCTCGGAGCGGACAGCCAAAAACATTCAGTACTTC. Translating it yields CATSSERTAKNIQYF.

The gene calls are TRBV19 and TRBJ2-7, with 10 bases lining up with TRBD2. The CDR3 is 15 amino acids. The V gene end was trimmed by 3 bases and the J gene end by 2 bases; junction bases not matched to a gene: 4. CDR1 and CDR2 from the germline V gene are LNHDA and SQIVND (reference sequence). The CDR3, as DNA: TGTGCCAGTAGTATCACGGGACTAGCGACCTACGAGCAGTACTTC. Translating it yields CASSITGLATYEQYF.

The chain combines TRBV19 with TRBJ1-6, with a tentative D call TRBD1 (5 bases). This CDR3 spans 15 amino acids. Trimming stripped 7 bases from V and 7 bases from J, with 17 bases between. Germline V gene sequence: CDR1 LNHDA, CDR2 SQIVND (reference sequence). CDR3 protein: CASNAAGAGNSPLHF. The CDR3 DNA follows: TGTGCCAGTAACGCCGCCGGGGCTGGAAATTCACCCCTCCACTTT.

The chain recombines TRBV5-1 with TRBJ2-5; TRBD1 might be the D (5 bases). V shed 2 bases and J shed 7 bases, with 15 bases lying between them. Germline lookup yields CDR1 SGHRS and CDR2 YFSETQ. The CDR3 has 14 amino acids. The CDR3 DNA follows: TGCGCCAGCAGCTTTCCGGAGTCTAGGGGGACCCAGTACTTC. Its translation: CASSFPESRGTQYF.

The CDR3 DNA is TGCGCCAGCAGCTTGACAAGGGTGGAAGAGACCCAGTACTTC. This translates into CASSLTRVEETQYF. The rearrangement links TRBV5-1 to TRBJ2-5; D unresolved. This CDR3 spans 14 amino acids. The ends were cut back, 1 base at V and 3 bases at J, with 10 bases in the middle. Germline CDR1 and CDR2: SGHRS and YFSETQ.

CDR3 amino acids: CASMANANTIYF. As DNA, the CDR3 is TGTGCCAGCATGGCAAACGCAAACACCATATATTTT. The rearrangement uses TRBV7-2 and TRBJ1-3, with unresolved D. Trimming stripped 7 bases from V and 6 bases from J, with 10 bases between. In germline, CDR1 is SGHTA, CDR2 FQGNSA. This CDR3 has 12 residues.

The CDR3 DNA is TGTGCCAGCAGCCTGTTTGGGGGGACAGTCGATGAAAAACTGTTTTTT. Its protein is CASSLFGGTVDEKLFF. The rearrangement links TRBV7-2 to TRBJ1-4, with TRBD1 matching over 7 bases. Germline lookup yields CDR1 SGHTA and CDR2 FQGNSA. The CDR3 totals 16 residues. Trimming cost V 5 bases and J 6 bases; bases outside gene matches: 12. The full variable domain, completed using reference TRBV7-2 and TRBJ1-4, is GAGVSQSPSNKVTEKGKDVELRCDPISGHTALYWYRQSLGQGLEFLIYFQGNSAPDKSGLPSDRFSAERTGGSVSTLTIQRTQQEDSAVYLCASSLFGGTVDEKLFFGSGTQLSVL.

The DNA of the CDR3 is TGTGCCAGCAGCCGGGGGCCTTCTGGAAACACCATATATTTT. Its translation is CASSRGPSGNTIYF. The genes are TRBV5-5 and TRBJ1-3; D perhaps matches TRBD1 (6 bases). Germline CDR1 and CDR2: SGHKS and YYEKEE (reference sequence). Trimming stripped 4 bases from V and 1 base from J, with 9 bases between. The CDR3 has 14 residues.